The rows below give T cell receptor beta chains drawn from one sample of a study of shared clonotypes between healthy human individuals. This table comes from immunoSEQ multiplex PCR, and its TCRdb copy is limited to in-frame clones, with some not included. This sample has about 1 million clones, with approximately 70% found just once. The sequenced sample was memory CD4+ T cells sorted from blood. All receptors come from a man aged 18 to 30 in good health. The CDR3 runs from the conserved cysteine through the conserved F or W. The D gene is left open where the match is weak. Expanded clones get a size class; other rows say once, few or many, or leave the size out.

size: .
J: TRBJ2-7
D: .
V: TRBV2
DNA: TGTGCCAGCCTTTACCGGGGGGAGCAGTACTTC
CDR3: CASLYRGEQYF

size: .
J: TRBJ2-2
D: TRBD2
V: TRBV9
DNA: TGTGCCAGCAGCGTAGACCAGCGGGGATTCACCGGGGAGCTGTTTTTT
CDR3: CASSVDQRGFTGELFF

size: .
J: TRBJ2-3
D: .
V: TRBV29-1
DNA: TGCAGCGTTAGGTCTGTCGGGAATACGCAGTATTTT
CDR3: CSVRSVGNTQYF

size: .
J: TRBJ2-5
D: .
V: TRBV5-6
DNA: TGTGCCAGCAGCTTTGCGGGCGGGTACCAAGAGACCCAGTACTTC
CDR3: CASSFAGGYQETQYF

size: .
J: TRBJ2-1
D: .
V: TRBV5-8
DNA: TGTGCCAGCAGCTTGGCAGGGCGGCGTTACAATGAGCAGTTCTTC
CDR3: CASSLAGRRYNEQFF

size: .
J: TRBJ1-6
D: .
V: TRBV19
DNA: TGTGCCAGTAGTCCGGGGACACTGGGGGGTATCCTCCACTTT
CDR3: CASSPGTLGGILHF

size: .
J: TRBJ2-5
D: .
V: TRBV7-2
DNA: TGTGCCAGCAGCTCCCAAGGGACCCAGTACTTC
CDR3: CASSSQGTQYF

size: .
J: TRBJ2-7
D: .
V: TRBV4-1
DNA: TGCGCCAGCAGCGCCCCAAATTCCTACGAGCAGTACTTC
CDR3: CASSAPNSYEQYF

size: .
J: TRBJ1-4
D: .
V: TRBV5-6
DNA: TGTGCCAGCAGCTTGGCTACTGTTAGAGAAAAACTGTTTTTT
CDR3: CASSLATVREKLFF

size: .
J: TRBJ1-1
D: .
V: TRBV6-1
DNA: TGTGCCAGCAGATCGGGGGGAAAAACTGAAGCTTTCTTT
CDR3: CASRSGGKTEAFF

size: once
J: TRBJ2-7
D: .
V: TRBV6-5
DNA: TGTGCCAGCAGGCTGACAGTGAACTACGAGCAGTACTTC
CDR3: CASRLTVNYEQYF

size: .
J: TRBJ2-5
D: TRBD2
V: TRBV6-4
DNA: TGTGCCAGCTACGGCCCGGGACTAGCGGGAGAACGGGGGGAGACCCAGTACTTC
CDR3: CASYGPGLAGERGETQYF

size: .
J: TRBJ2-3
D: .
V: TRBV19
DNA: TGTGCCAGTAACAACTGGGGGGACAGATCTAGCACAGATACGCAGTATTTT
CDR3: CASNNWGDRSSTDTQYF

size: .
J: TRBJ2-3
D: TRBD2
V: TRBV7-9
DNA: TGTGCCAGCAGCTTGGGGACTAGCGGGGGGGCCCCCACAGATACGCAGTATTTT
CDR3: CASSLGTSGGAPTDTQYF

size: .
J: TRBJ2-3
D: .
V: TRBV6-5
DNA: TGTGCCAGCATTCAAGGTAGGGTTATCACAGATACGCAGTATTTT
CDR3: CASIQGRVITDTQYF

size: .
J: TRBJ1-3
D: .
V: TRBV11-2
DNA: TGTGCCAGCAGCTTAGCTGGCGGGTTCAGCTCTGGAAACACCATATATTTT
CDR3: CASSLAGGFSSGNTIYF

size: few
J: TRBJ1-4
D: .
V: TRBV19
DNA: TGTGCCAGTAGTAAGGCAGATGAGGGTTCGAAACTGTTTTTT
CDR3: CASSKADEGSKLFF

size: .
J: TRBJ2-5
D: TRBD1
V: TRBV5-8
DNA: TGTGCCAGCAGCTTGGTAGGGGTGGTCGGACAGGGAAAGACCCAGTACTTC
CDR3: CASSLVGVVGQGKTQYF

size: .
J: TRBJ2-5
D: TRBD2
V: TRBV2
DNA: TGTGCCAGCAGATCAGGACTAGCGGGGGGGTACCAAGAGACCCAGTACTTC
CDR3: CASRSGLAGGYQETQYF

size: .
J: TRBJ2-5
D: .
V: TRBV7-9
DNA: TGTGCCAGCAGCTCCACCTTGACAGGTCCTGAGACCCAGTACTTC
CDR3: CASSSTLTGPETQYF

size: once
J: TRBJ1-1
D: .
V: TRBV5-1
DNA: TGCGCCAGCAGCTTGGAGGTTGGGCGAAACACTGAAGCTTTCTTT
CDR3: CASSLEVGRNTEAFF

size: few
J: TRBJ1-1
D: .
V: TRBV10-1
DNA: TGCGCCAGCAGTGAAGGGTACGCAGCTTTCTTT
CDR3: CASSEGYAAFF

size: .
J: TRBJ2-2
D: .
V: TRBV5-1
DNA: TGCGCCAGCAGTTTGAACCCCGGGGAGCTGTTTTTT
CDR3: CASSLNPGELFF

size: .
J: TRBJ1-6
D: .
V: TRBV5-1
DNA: TGCGCCAGCAGCTTGGCCTCAACGGATTCACCCCTCCACTTT
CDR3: CASSLASTDSPLHF

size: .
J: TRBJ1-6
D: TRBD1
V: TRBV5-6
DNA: TGTGCCAGCAGCTTGGCTTCAGGGGGTTTGAGTTCACCCCTCCACTTT
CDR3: CASSLASGGLSSPLHF

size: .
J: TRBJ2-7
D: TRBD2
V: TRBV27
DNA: TGTGCCAGCAGAAATAGCGGGGGGGCCTACGAGCAGTACTTC
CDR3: CASRNSGGAYEQYF

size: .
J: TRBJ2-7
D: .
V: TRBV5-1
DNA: TGCGCCAGCAGCTCTGTAGGAGGGGGGGCCTACGAGCAGTACTTC
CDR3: CASSSVGGGAYEQYF

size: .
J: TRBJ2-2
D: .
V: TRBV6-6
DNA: TGTGCCAGCAGTCCTCCGGGGAACACCGGGGAGCTGTTTTTT
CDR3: CASSPPGNTGELFF

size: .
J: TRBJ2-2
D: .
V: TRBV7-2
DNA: TGTGCCAGCAGCTTAGCTGGCGGCGGGGAGCTGTTTTTT
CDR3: CASSLAGGGELFF

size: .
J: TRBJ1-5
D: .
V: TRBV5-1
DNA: TGCGCCAGCAGCTTGGGGGAAAGGGAGCCCCAGCATTTT
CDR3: CASSLGEREPQHF

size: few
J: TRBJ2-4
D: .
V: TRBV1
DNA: TGCACCAGCAGCCCGGACGGCGGGGCCGAGCACTTC
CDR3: CTSSPDGGAEHF

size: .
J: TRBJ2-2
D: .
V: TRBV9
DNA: TGTGCCAGCAGCGTATCCGGGGAGCTGTTTTTT
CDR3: CASSVSGELFF

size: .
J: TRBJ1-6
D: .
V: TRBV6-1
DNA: TGTGCCAGCAGTGAAGCCCACAGGGAGTATAATTCACCCCTCCACTTT
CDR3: CASSEAHREYNSPLHF

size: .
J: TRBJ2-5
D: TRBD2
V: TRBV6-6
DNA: TGTGCCAGCAGCATCGGGACTAGCGGTAAAGAGACCCAGTACTTC
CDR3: CASSIGTSGKETQYF

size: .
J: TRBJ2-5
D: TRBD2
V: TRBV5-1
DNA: TGCGCCAGCAGCGCCGGGACTAGCGGGGGTTTAGAGACCCAGTACTTC
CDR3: CASSAGTSGGLETQYF

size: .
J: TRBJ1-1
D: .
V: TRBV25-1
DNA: TGTGCCAGCGTGGGTATGAACACTGAAGCTTTCTTT
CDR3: CASVGMNTEAFF

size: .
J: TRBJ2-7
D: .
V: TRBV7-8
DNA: TGTGCCAGCAGCCCACGACTAGGGCGGCCAGTCTTC
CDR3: CASSPRLGRPVF

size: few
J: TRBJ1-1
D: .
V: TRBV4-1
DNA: TGCGCCAGCAGCCCCCGGGAGAACACTGAAGCTTTCTTT
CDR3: CASSPRENTEAFF

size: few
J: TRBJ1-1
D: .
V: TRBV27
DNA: TGTGCCAGCAGTTTACAGTCGGCAGGGGCGTACACTGAAGCTTTCTTT
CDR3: CASSLQSAGAYTEAFF

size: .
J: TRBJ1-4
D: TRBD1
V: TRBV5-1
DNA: TGCGCCAGCACCACAGGGGGGGTACGAGAAAAACTGTTTTTT
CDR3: CASTTGGVREKLFF

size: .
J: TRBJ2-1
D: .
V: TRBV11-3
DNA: TGTGCCAGCAGCGGGTCCCGGTTCAATGAGCAGTTCTTC
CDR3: CASSGSRFNEQFF

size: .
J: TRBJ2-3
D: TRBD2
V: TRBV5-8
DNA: TGTGCCAGCAGCCAACAAGCGGGAGGGACTAGCACAGATACGCAGTATTTT
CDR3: CASSQQAGGTSTDTQYF

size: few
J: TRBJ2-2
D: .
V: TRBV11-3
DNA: TGTGCCAGCAGCCCCCACACCGGGGAGCTGTTTTTT
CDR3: CASSPHTGELFF

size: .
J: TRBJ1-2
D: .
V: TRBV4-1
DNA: TGCGCCAGCAGCCAAGAGGGTTGGGATGGCTACACCTTC
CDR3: CASSQEGWDGYTF

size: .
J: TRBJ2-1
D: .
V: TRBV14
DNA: TGTGCCAGCAGCCTTTTCGGCACTTGGACCCCCAATGAGCAGTTCTTC
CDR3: CASSLFGTWTPNEQFF

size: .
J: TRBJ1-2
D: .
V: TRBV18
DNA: TGTGCCAGCTCACCTTTATCTGGGGATGGCTACACCTTC
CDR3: CASSPLSGDGYTF

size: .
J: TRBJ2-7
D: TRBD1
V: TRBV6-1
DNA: TGTGCCAGCAGTGACACCGGGACAGGGGCGGACGAGCAGTACTTC
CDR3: CASSDTGTGADEQYF

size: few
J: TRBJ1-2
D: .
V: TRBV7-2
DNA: TGTGCCAGCAGCTTAGCTCGCCAGGCGGAAGGCTACACCTTC
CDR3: CASSLARQAEGYTF

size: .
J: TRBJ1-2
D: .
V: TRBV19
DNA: TGTGCCAGTAGTATAAAGGCGGGATCCTATGGCTACACCTTC
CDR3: CASSIKAGSYGYTF

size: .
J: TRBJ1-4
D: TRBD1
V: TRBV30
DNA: TGTGCCTGGAGTGGGAGACAGGGATGGGGAAAACTGTTTTTT
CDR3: CAWSGRQGWGKLFF

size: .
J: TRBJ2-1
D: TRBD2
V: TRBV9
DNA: TGTGCCAGCAGCGTAGACGGAGGACTAGCGGGACTAAATGAGCAGTTCTTC
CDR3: CASSVDGGLAGLNEQFF

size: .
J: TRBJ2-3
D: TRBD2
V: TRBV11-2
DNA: TGTGCCAGCAGCTGGGCGAGTGGTAGCGGGAGGCCAACGCAGTATTTT
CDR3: CASSWASGSGRPTQYF

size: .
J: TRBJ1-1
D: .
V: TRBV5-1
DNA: TGCGCCAGCAGCTTGGGCCAGGGACGTGATTTCACTGAAGCTTTCTTT
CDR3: CASSLGQGRDFTEAFF

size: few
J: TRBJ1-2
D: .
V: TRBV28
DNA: TGTGCCAGCAGTTACGCCGGGGTGGGGTATGGCTACACCTTC
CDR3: CASSYAGVGYGYTF

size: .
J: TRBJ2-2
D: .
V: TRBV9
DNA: TGTGCCAGCAGCCAAACCGGCAGGGGGGACACCGGGGAGCTGTTTTTT
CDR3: CASSQTGRGDTGELFF

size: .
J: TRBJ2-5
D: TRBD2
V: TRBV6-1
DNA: TGTGCCAGCAGTGAAGTACTAGCGGGGGGGCGGGAGACCCAGTACTTC
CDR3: CASSEVLAGGRETQYF

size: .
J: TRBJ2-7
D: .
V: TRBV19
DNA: TGTGCCAGTAGTCCCTGGGCCGGGAACCACGAGCAGTACTTC
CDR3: CASSPWAGNHEQYF